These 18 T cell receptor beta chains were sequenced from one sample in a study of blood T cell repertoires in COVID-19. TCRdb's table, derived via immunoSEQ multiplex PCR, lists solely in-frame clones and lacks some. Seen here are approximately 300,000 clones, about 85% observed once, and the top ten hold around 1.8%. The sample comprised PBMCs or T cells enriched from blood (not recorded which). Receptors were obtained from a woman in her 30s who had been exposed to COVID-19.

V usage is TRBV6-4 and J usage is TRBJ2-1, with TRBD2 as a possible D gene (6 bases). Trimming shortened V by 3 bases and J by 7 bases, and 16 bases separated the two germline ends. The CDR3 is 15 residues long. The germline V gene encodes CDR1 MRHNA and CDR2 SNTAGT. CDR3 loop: CASSDFGGVRNEQFF. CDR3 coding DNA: TGTGCCAGCAGTGATTTCGGAGGGGTCCGGAATGAGCAGTTCTTC.

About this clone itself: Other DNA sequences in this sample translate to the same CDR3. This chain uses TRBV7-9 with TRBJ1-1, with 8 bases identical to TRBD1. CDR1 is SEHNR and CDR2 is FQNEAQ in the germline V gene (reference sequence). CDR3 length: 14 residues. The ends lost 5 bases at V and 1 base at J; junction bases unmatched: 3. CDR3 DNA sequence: TGTGCCAGCAGCCGAGGACAGGGGAACACTGAAGCTTTCTTT. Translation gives CASSRGQGNTEAFF.

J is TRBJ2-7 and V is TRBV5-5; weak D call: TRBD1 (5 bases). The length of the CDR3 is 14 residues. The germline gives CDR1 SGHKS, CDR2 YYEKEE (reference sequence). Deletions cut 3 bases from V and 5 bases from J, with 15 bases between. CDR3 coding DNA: TGTGCCAGCAGCTCGACAGTCCGTGAGGACGAGCAGTACTTC. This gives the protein CASSSTVREDEQYF.

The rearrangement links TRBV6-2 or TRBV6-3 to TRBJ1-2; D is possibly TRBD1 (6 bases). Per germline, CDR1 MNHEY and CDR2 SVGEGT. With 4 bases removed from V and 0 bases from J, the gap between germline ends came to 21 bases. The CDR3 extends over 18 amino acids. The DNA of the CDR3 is TGTGCCAGCAGTTTGACTAAGACAGGAGAAGGTGCTAACTATGGCTACACCTTC. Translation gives CASSLTKTGEGANYGYTF.

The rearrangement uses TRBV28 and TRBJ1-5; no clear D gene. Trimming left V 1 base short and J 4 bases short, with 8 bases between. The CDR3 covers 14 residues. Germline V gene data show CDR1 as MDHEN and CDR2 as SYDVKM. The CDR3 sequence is CASSLSGPNQPQHF. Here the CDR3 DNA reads TGTGCCAGCAGTTTATCAGGCCCTAATCAGCCCCAGCATTTT.

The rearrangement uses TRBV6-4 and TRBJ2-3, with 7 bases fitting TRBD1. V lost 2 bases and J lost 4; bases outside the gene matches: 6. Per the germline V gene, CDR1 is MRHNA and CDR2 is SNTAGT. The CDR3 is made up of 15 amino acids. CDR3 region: CASSDNEGAADTQYF. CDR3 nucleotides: TGTGCCAGCAGTGACAACGAGGGGGCGGCAGATACGCAGTATTTT.

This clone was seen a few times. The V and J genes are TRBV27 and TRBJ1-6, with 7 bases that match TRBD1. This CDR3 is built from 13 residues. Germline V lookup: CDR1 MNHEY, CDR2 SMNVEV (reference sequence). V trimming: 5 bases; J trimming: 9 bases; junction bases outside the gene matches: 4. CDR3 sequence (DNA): TGTGCCAGCAGTACCCGACAGGGTTCACCCCTCCACTTT. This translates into CASSTRQGSPLHF.

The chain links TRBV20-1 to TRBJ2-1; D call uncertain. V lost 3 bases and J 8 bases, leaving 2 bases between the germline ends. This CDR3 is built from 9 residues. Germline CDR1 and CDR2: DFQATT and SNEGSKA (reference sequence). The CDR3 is CSASYEQFF. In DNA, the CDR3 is TGCAGTGCTAGCTATGAGCAGTTCTTC.

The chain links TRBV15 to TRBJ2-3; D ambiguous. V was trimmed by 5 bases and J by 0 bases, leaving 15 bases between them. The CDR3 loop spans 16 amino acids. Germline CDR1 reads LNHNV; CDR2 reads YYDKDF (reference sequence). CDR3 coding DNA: TGTGCCACCAGCCCGGCGGTCGATCTTAGCACAGATACGCAGTATTTT. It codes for CATSPAVDLSTDTQYF.

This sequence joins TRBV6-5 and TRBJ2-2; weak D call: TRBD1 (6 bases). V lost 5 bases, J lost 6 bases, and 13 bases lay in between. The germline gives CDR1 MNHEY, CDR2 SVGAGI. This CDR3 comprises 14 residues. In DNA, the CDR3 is TGTGCCAGCAGTCGTACAGGGTCCCCCGGGGAGCTGTTTTTT. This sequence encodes CASSRTGSPGELFF.

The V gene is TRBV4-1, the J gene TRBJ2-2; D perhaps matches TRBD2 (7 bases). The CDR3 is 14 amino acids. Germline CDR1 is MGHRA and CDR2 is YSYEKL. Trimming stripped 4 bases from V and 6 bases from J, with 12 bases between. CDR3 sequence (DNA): TGCGCCAGCAGCCTAGGGGGGGCTGCCGGGGAGCTGTTTTTT. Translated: CASSLGGAAGELFF.

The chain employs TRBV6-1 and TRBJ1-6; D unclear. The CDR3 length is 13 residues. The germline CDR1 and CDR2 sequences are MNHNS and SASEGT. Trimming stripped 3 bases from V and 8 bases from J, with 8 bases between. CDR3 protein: CASSDRWDSPLHF. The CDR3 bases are TGTGCCAGCAGTGACAGGTGGGATTCACCCCTCCACTTT.

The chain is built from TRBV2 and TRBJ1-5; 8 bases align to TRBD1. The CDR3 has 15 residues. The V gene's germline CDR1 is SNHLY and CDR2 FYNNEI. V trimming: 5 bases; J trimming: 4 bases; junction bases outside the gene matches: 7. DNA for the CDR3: TGTGCCAGCAGTTTTACCGGGACAGGTAATCAGCCCCAGCATTTT. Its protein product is CASSFTGTGNQPQHF.

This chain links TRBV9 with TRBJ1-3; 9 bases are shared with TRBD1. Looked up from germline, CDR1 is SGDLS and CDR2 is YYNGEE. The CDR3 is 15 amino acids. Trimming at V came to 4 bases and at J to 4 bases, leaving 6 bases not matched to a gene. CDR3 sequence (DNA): TGTGCCAGCAGCTCCGGGGACAGGGTCGGAAACACCATATATTTT. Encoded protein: CASSSGDRVGNTIYF.

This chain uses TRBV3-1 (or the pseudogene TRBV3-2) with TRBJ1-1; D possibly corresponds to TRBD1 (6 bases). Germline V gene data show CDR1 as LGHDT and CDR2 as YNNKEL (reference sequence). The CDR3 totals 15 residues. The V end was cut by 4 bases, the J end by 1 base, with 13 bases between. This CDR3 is CASSRGPQGNTEAFF. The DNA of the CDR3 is TGTGCCAGCAGCCGAGGACCACAGGGGAACACTGAAGCTTTCTTT.

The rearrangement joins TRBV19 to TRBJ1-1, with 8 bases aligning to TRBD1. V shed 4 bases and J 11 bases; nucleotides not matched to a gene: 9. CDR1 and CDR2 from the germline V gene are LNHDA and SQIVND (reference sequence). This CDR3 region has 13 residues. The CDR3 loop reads CASSTGARGLAFF. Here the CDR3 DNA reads TGTGCCAGTAGTACCGGGGCCAGGGGGCTGGCTTTCTTT. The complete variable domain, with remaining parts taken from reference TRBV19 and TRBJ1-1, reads DGGITQSPKYLFRKEGQNVTLSCEQNLNHDAMYWYRQDPGQGLRLIYYSQIVNDFQKGDIAEGYSVSREKKESFPLTVTSAQKNPTAFYLCASSTGARGLAFFGQGTRLTVV.

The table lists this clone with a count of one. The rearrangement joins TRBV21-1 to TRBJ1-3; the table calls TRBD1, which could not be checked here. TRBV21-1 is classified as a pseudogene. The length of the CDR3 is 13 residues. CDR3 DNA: TGTGCCAGCAGCAACGCAGCTGGAAACACCATATATTTT. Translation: CASSNAAGNTIYF.

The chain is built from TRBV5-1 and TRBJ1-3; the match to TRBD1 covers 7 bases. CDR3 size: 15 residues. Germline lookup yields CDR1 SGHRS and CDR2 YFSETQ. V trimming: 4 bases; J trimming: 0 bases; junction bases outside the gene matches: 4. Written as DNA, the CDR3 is TGCGCCAGCAGCCGACAGGGAATCTCTGGAAACACCATATATTTT. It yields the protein CASSRQGISGNTIYF. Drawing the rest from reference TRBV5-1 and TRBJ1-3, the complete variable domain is KAGVTQTPRYLIKTRGQQVTLSCSPISGHRSVSWYQQTPGQGLQFLFEYFSETQRNKGNFPGRFSGRQFSNSRSEMNVSTLELGDSALYLCASSRQGISGNTIYFGEGSWLTVV.